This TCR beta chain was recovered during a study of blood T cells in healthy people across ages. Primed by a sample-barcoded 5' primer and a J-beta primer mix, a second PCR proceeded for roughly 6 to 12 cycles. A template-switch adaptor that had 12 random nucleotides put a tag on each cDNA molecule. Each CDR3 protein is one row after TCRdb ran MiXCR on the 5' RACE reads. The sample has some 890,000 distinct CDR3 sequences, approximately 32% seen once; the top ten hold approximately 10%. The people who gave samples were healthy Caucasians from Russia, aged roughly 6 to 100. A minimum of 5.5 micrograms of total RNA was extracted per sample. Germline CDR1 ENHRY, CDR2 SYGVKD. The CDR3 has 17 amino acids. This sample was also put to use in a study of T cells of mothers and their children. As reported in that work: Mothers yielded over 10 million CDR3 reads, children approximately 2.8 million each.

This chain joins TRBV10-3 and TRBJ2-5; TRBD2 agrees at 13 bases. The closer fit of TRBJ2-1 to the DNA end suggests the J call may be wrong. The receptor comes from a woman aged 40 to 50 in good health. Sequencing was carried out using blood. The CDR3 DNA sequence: TGTGCCATCAGTGACGGACTAGCGGGGGATAACCAAGAGACCCAGTTCTTC. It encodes CAISDGLAGDNQETQFF.